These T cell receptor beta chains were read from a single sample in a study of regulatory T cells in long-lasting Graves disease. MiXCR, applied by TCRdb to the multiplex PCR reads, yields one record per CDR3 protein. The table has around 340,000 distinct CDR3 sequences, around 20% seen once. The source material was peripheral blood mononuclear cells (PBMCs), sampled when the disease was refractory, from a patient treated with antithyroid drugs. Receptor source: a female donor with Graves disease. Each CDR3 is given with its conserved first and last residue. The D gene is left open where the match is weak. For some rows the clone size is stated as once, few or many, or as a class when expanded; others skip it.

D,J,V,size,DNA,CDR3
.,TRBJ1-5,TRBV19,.,TGTGCCAGTAGTATGGAACAGTTCAATCAGCCCCAGCATTTT,CASSMEQFNQPQHF
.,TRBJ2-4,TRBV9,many,TGTGCCAGCAGCGTTGGGGGAGCCAAAAACATTCAGTACTTC,CASSVGGAKNIQYF
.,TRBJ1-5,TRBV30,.,TGTGCCTGGAGTGTATATCAGAGCAATCAGCCCCAGCATTTT,CAWSVYQSNQPQHF
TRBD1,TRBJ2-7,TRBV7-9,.,TGTGCCAGCAGGCCGGGACAGAAGTACGAGCAGTACTTC,CASRPGQKYEQYF
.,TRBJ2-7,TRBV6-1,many,TGTGCCAGCAGCCATCGGGAGTCCTACGAGCAGTACTTC,CASSHRESYEQYF
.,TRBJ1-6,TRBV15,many,TGTGCCACCAGCCGAAGTCCAGGAGGGAATTCACCCCTCCACTTT,CATSRSPGGNSPLHF
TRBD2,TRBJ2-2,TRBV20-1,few,TGCAGTGCTAGCTCTGCGCGGGAGGGGAACACCGGGGAGCTGTTTTTT,CSASSAREGNTGELFF
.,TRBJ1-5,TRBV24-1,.,TGTGCCACCAGTGAGGGCCATAGCAATCAGCCCCAGCATTTT,CATSEGHSNQPQHF
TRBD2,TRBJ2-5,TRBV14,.,TGTGCCAGCAGCCAAGGGGGCTTTGACAGTGGGACTAGCGGGGGAAGAGACGAGACCCAGTACTTC,CASSQGGFDSGTSGGRDETQYF
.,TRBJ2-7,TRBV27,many,TGTGCCAGCAGCTACAGGGCCTCCTACGAGCAGTACTTC,CASSYRASYEQYF
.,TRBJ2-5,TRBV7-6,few,TGTGCCGGCAGCCAGGGGGGGCCGTGGACCCAGTACTTC,CAGSQGGPWTQYF
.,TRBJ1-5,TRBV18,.,TGTGCCAGCTCAAACCAGAAGGGTCGGCCCCAGCATTTT,CASSNQKGRPQHF
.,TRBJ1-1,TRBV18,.,TGTGCCAGCTCACTGGACAGAGTCAAAGCTTTCTTT,CASSLDRVKAFF
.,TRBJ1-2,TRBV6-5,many,TGTGCCAGCAGTTACAACAACCCGGGCTATGGCTACACCTTC,CASSYNNPGYGYTF
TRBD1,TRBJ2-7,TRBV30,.,TGTGCCTGGAGGGGACAGGGGGCCCCCTACGAGCAGTACTTC,CAWRGQGAPYEQYF
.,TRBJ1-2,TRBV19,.,TGTGCCAGTAGTAGCCTTTTGGGGGCCGTCTTTGGCTACACCTTC,CASSSLLGAVFGYTF
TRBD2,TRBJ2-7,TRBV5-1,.,TGCGCCAGCAGCTTCGGCGGGGGGCAGACGTACGAGCAGTACTTC,CASSFGGGQTYEQYF
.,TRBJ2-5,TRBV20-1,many,TGCAGTGCTAGAGTCTCGGGAGCTTTCCAAGAGACCCAGTACTTC,CSARVSGAFQETQYF
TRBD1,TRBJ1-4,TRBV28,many,TGTGCCAGCAGTTTAAATCAGGGGGCGCGTGAAAAACTGTTTTTT,CASSLNQGAREKLFF